This note documents a single TCR beta chain sequence. Its antigen is not known. This specimen comes from a study of T cell responses to AZD1222 COVID-19 vaccine. Whole-study findings and limits: Unmutated variant regions are reportedly the target of nearly half of TCRs that are spike-specific. Along spike, vaccine-associated CD4 TCRs were found throughout, with dominance at 160-218 and 743-854. Baseline serostatus was positive in only five to seven AZD1222 recipients.

The table came from immunoSEQ multiplex PCR; TCRdb's copy has only in-frame clones and leaves some out. The sample has around 140,000 clones; about 90% are singletons. V was clipped by 10 bases and J by 3 bases, with 16 bases between them. The CDR3 length is 14 residues. Germline values: CDR1 LNHDA, CDR2 SQIVND (reference sequence). The sample was peripheral blood, taken 28 days after the second dose of the MenACWY control vaccine. The V gene is TRBV19, the J gene TRBJ2-1, with D possibly TRBD2 on 7 matching bases. This receptor was taken from an adult who received the MenACWY meningococcal vaccine as a control. In DNA form, the CDR3 reads TGTGCCATCCCACCCGGGGGGCTCTACAATGAGCAGTTCTTC. It is translated as CAIPPGGLYNEQFF.